A single count supports the clone carrying this T cell receptor (beta chain). The target antigen is unknown. The junction had 8 bases not matched to a gene; V was cut back by 5 bases and J by 0 bases. The CDR3 has 16 amino acids. Germline-derived CDR1 and CDR2 are MNHEY and SVGEGT. The study sequenced cultured CD4+ T cell DNA using the Oncomine TCR Beta short-read assay. A single record per CDR3 protein comes from TCRdb applying MiXCR to the PCR reads. The sample contains roughly 7,400 distinct CDR3 sequences, around three quarters of which appear only once. This specimen belongs to a study of vaccination and CD4 T cells after COVID-19. Study details: The cells were exposed to overlapping spike peptides originating from SARS-CoV-2, HCoV-NL63, HCoV-OC43 and HCoV-229E for stimulation.

Treatment noted: roughly 11-day PBMC culture with coronavirus spike peptide pools or control peptides (ViraFEST assay). ViraFEST used peptide pools to expand antigen-specific T cells, then sequenced TCRs. The sequence was obtained from a human donor who had recovered from COVID-19. Sequences were obtained from CD4+ T cells from blood, cultured in vitro. J is TRBJ2-7 and V is TRBV6-2 or TRBV6-3, with 9 bases fitting TRBD1. The CDR3, as DNA: TGTGCCAGCAGTCCAAGCCGGACAGGGGTCTCCTACGAGCAGTACTTC. Translated: CASSPSRTGVSYEQYF.